Described below is a single T cell receptor (beta chain) sequence and its context. The antigen remains undetermined. The CDR3 runs 17 residues. Germline V gene lookup returns CDR1 SGHVS and CDR2 FQNEAQ. V lost 2 bases, J lost 0 bases, and 7 bases stayed unmatched. The sample is drawn from a study of cytomegalovirus exposure and HLA in healthy donors. Whole-study findings and limits: Sequencing probably produced one cluster of sequence variants that were highly shared. In a later analysis, at a false discovery rate of 0.05, 16,951 TCR beta sequences were associated with HLA alleles. Listed as cytomegalovirus-associated were 150 or so TCR beta chains.

PCR amplification relied on 60 Vbeta primers (plus 13 Jbeta primers). Some clones are missing from TCRdb's copy, which holds only in-frame ones; the method was immunoSEQ multiplex PCR. Here the sample spans about 77,000 clones, 75% to 80% being singletons. The receptor comes from a middle-aged man in good health and CMV-seronegative. The chain employs TRBV7-8 and TRBJ2-1, with 7 bases fitting TRBD1. The sample comprised PBMCs. CDR3 sequence (DNA): TGTGCCAGCAGCTTATTAGAACAGGGGAGCTCCTACAATGAGCAGTTCTTC. It encodes CASSLLEQGSSYNEQFF.